A single T cell receptor beta chain is shown here with its context. The CDR3 runs to 16 residues. In germline, CDR1 is LGHDT, CDR2 YNNKEL (reference sequence). Trimming cost V 1 base and J 2 bases, with 13 bases left between them. The sample is drawn from a study of identical twins. MiXCR was run by TCRdb on the 5' RACE reads, yielding one entry per CDR3 protein. This sample has hundreds of thousands of distinct CDR3 sequences, with around 12% found just once. Another study also made use of these data, one on yellow fever vaccine responses in identical twins.

Source material: PBMCs. This chain joins TRBV3-1 and TRBJ2-3; D not certain. The TCR was taken from a woman aged 18-35 years in good health. The CDR3 DNA sequence: TGTGCCAGCAGCCAAGGAAGGATAGGCTTCACAGATACGCAGTATTTT. Its protein is CASSQGRIGFTDTQYF.